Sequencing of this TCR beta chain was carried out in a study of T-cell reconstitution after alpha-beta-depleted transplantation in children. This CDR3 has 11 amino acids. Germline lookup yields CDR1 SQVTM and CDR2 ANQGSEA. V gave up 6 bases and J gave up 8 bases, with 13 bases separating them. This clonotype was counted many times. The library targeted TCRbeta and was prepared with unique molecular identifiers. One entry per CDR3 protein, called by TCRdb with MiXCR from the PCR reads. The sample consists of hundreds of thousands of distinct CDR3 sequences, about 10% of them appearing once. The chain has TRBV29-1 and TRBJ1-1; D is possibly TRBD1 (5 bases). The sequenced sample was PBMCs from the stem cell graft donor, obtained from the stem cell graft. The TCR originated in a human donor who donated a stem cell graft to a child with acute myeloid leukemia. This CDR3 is CSVGGEGEAFF. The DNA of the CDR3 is TGCAGCGTGGGGGGGGAAGGAGAAGCTTTCTTT.